This passage covers 4 T cell receptor beta chains from one sample sequenced in a study of T cells in Graves' hyperthyroidism and ophthalmopathy. RNA transcripts served as the template for amplifying TCR beta CDR3 regions. The primer set for the first-round RT-PCR of the TCR CDR3 was HTBI. In TCRdb, the multiplex PCR reads were re-called with MiXCR into one record per CDR3 protein. Altogether 550,000 to 700,000 distinct CDR3 sequences are present, under 60% being singletons, with the ten largest covering 15% to 20%. The source material was peripheral blood or thyroid tissue (not recorded which). The receptor source for this set is an adult woman with Graves' disease, either hyperthyroidism or ophthalmopathy (not recorded which).

J is TRBJ1-1 and V is TRBV11-2; possibly TRBD1 for D (6 bases). CDR3 length: 14 residues. Germline V gives CDR1 SGHAT, CDR2 FQNNGV. V lost 6 bases and J lost 4, with 15 bases in between. The CDR3 nucleotides read TGTGCCAGCAGTGACGGGGGCGTAACCACTGAAGCTTTCTTT. This encodes CASSDGGVTTEAFF.

The chain joins TRBV7-3 to TRBJ2-5, with D maybe TRBD2 (5 bases). The CDR3 has 15 amino acids. Per the germline V gene, CDR1 is SGHTA and CDR2 is FQGTGA. The V end lost 4 bases, the J end lost 4 bases, and 16 bases lay between the germline ends. CDR3 coding DNA: TGTGCCAGCAGCTCCGGGGTAGTTATGGGAGAGACCCAGTACTTC. It specifies CASSSGVVMGETQYF.

In this sample, this clonotype turned up many times. The final CDR3 position lacks the conserved phenylalanine or tryptophan, pointing to a likely read error. The DNA is omitted, as the CDR3 cannot be located on it reliably, and the CDR3 follows TCRdb's listing. The rearrangement joins TRBV2 to TRBJ1-5; the table names TRBD1, a call not compared with the DNA. The CDR3 spans 8 residues, counting both ends. The germline CDR1 and CDR2 sequences are SNHLY and FYNNEI. The CDR3: CASSQDRG.

This sequence joins TRBV24-1 and TRBJ2-5; D perhaps matches TRBD2 (5 bases). This CDR3 is 15 amino acids long. The germline gives CDR1 KGHDR, CDR2 SFDVKD. The germline V and J ends were trimmed by 5 bases and 3 bases, with 15 bases remaining between them. As DNA, the CDR3 is TGTGCCACCAGTGCTCCCAGGTCGGGGAAAGAGACCCAGTACTTC. It translates to CATSAPRSGKETQYF.